The 10 T cell receptor beta chains listed next were all sequenced from one sample in a study of shared clonotypes between healthy human individuals. Repertoires were generated with immunoSEQ multiplex PCR, while TCRdb's copy carries only in-frame clones and drops some. The repertoire holds 2 million to 2.5 million clones, with under 95% as singletons. Input material: naive CD4+ T cells from PBMCs. The subset here: CD45RA+ positively selected. Source of these receptors: a man younger than 30 in good health. Some clones in this sample may be carry-over from other donors' samples.

The CDR3 DNA sequence: TGTGCCAGCAGAGAATGGAGCGGGAATGAGACCCAGTACTTC. It yields the protein CASREWSGNETQYF. The rearrangement joins TRBV6-5 to TRBJ2-5; 7 bases map to TRBD2. Germline lookup yields CDR1 MNHEY and CDR2 SVGAGI. The V and J ends lost 6 bases and 5 bases, in that order; junction bases with no gene match: 9. CDR3 length: 14 amino acids.

The rearrangement links TRBV19 to TRBJ2-2; TRBD2 agrees at 9 bases. Germline CDR1 and CDR2: LNHDA and SQIVND (reference sequence). The CDR3 has 15 residues. J lost 5 bases, V lost 5 bases, and 6 bases had no gene match. The CDR3: CASSRLAGKTGELFF. The CDR3, as DNA: TGTGCCAGTAGTCGGCTAGCGGGAAAAACCGGGGAGCTGTTTTTT.

The chain links TRBV28 to TRBJ2-3, with 9 nucleotides matching TRBD2. The CDR3 totals 15 residues. Trimming removed 6 bases from V and 0 bases from J; junction bases left unmatched: 4. Germline assignment: CDR1 MDHEN and CDR2 SYDVKM. The DNA for the CDR3 is TGTGCCAGCAGCCGACTAGCGGAGAGCACAGATACGCAGTATTTT. This gives the protein CASSRLAESTDTQYF. The variable domain in full, with the rest retrieved from reference TRBV28 and TRBJ2-3, is DVKVTQSSRYLVKRTGEKVFLECVQDMDHENMFWYRQDPGLGLRLIYFSYDVKMKEKGDIPEGYSVSREKKERFSLILESASTNQTSMYLCASSRLAESTDTQYFGPGTRLTVL.

DNA of the CDR3: TGTGCCAGCAGCCGGGGACAAATCAGCAATCAGCCCCAGCATTTT. Translating gives CASSRGQISNQPQHF. The chain couples TRBV5-8 to TRBJ1-5; a weak D match, TRBD1 (6 bases). Germline CDR1 reads SGHTS; CDR2 reads YDEGEE. This CDR3 is built from 15 residues. The germline V and J ends were trimmed by 4 bases and 1 base, with 12 bases remaining between them.

As for this clone: Other DNA variants within this sample encode the same CDR3. The V and J genes are TRBV6-5 and TRBJ2-6; D gene ambiguous. The germline V gene encodes CDR1 MNHEY and CDR2 SVGAGI. The V and J ends lost 0 bases and 0 bases respectively, with 3 bases between them. This CDR3 has 15 amino acids. CDR3 region: CASSYSLSGANVLTF. Written as DNA, the CDR3 is TGTGCCAGCAGTTACTCACTCTCTGGGGCCAACGTCCTGACTTTC.

This sequence joins TRBV7-3 and TRBJ2-2; 8 bases match TRBD1. Germline values: CDR1 SGHTA, CDR2 FQGTGA. Germline trimming cut 4 bases from V and 7 bases from J; bases unmatched to any gene: 5. The CDR3 covers 14 residues. CDR3 amino acids: CASSSTGVGGELFF. The CDR3 nucleotides are TGTGCCAGCAGCTCGACAGGGGTCGGCGGGGAGCTGTTTTTT.

The chain combines TRBV2 with TRBJ1-2; D is possibly TRBD1 (6 bases). Germline loops: CDR1 SNHLY, CDR2 FYNNEI. The V gene lost 7 bases and the J gene lost 4 bases, with 10 bases spanning the gap. This CDR3 contains 12 residues. CDR3: CASNGQIYGYTF. The CDR3 coding sequence is TGTGCCAGCAACGGACAGATCTATGGCTACACCTTC.

Concerning this clone: Relative to the germline gene, one junction end is altered; a read error may explain this. This chain connects TRBV7-4 to TRBJ2-1, with 8 bases fitting TRBD2. CDR3 length equals 16 residues. The V gene's germline CDR1 is SGHVT and CDR2 SQSDAQ. The CDR3 here is CASSLAGLVCYNEQFF. The CDR3 DNA is TGTGCTAGCAGCTTAGCGGGGCTAGTTTGCTACAATGAGCAGTTCTTC.

Points on this clone: One end of the junction is discordant with germline, which a read error may explain. The sample holds other DNA sequences that translate to the same CDR3. V and J are TRBV7-3 and TRBJ2-2; D may match TRBD1 or TRBD2 (5 bases each). The V gene's germline CDR1 is SGHTA and CDR2 FQGTGA. The CDR3 is 15 residues long. The CDR3 loop is CASSLTGPNTGELFF. The CDR3 nucleotides read TGTGCCAGCAGCCTAACGGGACCGAACACCGGGGAGCTGTTTTTT.

V gene TRBV11-2 combines with J gene TRBJ1-6, with D possibly matching TRBD1 (5 bases). CDR3 length: 14 residues. Looked up from germline, CDR1 is SGHAT and CDR2 is FQNNGV. V lost 4 bases to trimming and J lost 9 bases, with 13 bases between them. CDR3 region: CASSSLGESSPLHF. CDR3 DNA sequence: TGTGCCAGCAGCTCCCTGGGGGAGTCTTCACCCCTCCACTTT.